This T cell receptor (beta chain) was observed in a study of CD4 T cells in relation to SARS-CoV-2 and coronaviruses. CD4+ T cells from unexposed donors were obtained before the COVID-19 pandemic (2011-2018). Isolation of CD4+ T cells took place after roughly nine days in culture. Profiling relied on immunoSEQ multiplex PCR, and the TCRdb table lists in-frame clones only, not all of them. The sample consists of more than 20,000 clones, under 85% of them appearing once. Of note for this clone: Its specificity is not known.

Trimming took 6 bases from V and 3 from J, leaving 11 bases between them. The germline V gene encodes CDR1 SGHNT and CDR2 YENEEA. There are 13 residues in the CDR3. Sequencing was performed on CD4+ T cells from PBMCs, cultured in vitro. This TCR was recovered from a human donor in good health. V usage is TRBV11-3 and J usage is TRBJ1-1; no clear D. The CDR3 is CASRLRMDTEAFF. CDR3 DNA: TGTGCCAGCAGGCTAAGGATGGACACTGAAGCTTTCTTT.